This T cell receptor (beta chain) emerged from a study of T cell changes during pregnancy in multiple sclerosis. TCRdb's copy holds only in-frame clones and misses some; the assay was immunoSEQ multiplex PCR. The sample shows around 65,000 clones, roughly nine tenths of them seen only once. Trimming removed 0 bases at V and 0 bases at J, with 11 bases between. The CDR3 is made up of 16 amino acids. The germline V gene has CDR1 SGDLS and CDR2 YYNGEE. This TCR derives from a female donor in good health, enrolled as a control in a pregnancy study. The starting material was peripheral blood, obtained in the first trimester of pregnancy. The chain joins TRBV9 to TRBJ2-3, with D possibly TRBD2 on 6 matching bases. Written as DNA, the CDR3 is TGTGCCAGCAGCGTAGGCCCCAGCGGGAGCACAGATACGCAGTATTTT. This translates into CASSVGPSGSTDTQYF.